Following are 20 T cell receptor beta chains from one sample sequenced in a study of CD8 T cells in Susac syndrome. Random hexamers served to reverse transcribe roughly 0.45 to 1 ug RNA. TCRdb independently ran MiXCR on the immunoSEQ multiplex PCR reads; one entry per CDR3 protein. The sample records about 240,000 distinct CDR3 sequences, 95% to 97% being singletons. The sequenced material came from CD4+ T cells from PBMCs. All receptors derive from a human donor with Susac syndrome.

The V gene is TRBV7-3, the J gene TRBJ2-1, with TRBD1 as a possible D gene (5 bases). The CDR3 spans 14 residues. V was clipped by 5 bases and J by 15 bases, with 23 bases between them. CDR1 is SGHTA and CDR2 is FQGTGA in the germline V gene. Written as DNA, the CDR3 is TGTGCCAGCAGCCTAGTTGAGGCCAGGACACCGCCGTTCTTC. Amino acid sequence: CASSLVEARTPPFF.

The CDR3 here is CASSPGQGNSNEQFF. The CDR3 DNA follows: TGTGCCAGCAGCCCGGGACAGGGAAACAGTAATGAGCAGTTCTTC. The chain carries TRBV5-8 and TRBJ2-1; 9 bases match TRBD1. The V segment lost 4 bases and the J segment 7 bases; nucleotides outside the gene matches: 9. This CDR3 region has 15 residues. Germline CDR1 SGHTS, CDR2 YDEGEE.

This chain uses TRBV14 with TRBJ1-1; 7 nucleotides align to TRBD1. V was pared by 2 bases and J by 2 bases, with 5 bases of the junction left unmatched. Germline CDR1 is SGHDN and CDR2 is FVKESK. The CDR3 is 15 residues long. The CDR3 bases are TGTGCCAGCAGCCAACGAGCAGGGGGTAACACTGAAGCTTTCTTT. Its protein product is CASSQRAGGNTEAFF. The full variable domain, in which reference TRBV14 and TRBJ1-1 provide the parts outside the CDR3, is EAGVTQFPSHSVIEKGQTVTLRCDPISGHDNLYWYRRVMGKEIKFLLHFVKESKQDESGMPNNRFLAERTGGTYSTLKVQPAELEDSGVYFCASSQRAGGNTEAFFGQGTRLTVV.

This chain connects TRBV4-1 to TRBJ2-7; 9 bases agree with TRBD1. Germline V CDR1 and CDR2: MGHRA, YSYEKL. V shed 5 bases, J shed 3 bases, and the junction held 11 bases outside the gene matches. The CDR3 totals 16 residues. For the CDR3, the DNA is TGCGCCAGCAGCGACCGCGCAAGGACAGGGGACTACGAGCAGTACTTC. It translates to CASSDRARTGDYEQYF.

J is TRBJ2-7 and V is TRBV4-1, with D perhaps matching TRBD2 (6 bases). The V and J ends lost 1 base and 3 bases respectively, with 16 bases between them. The CDR3 contains 16 residues. Germline V gene data show CDR1 as MGHRA and CDR2 as YSYEKL. CDR3 in DNA: TGCGCCAGCAGCCAAGGTGGAGGGGTTGGAATCTACGAGCAGTACTTC. This encodes CASSQGGGVGIYEQYF.

The chain couples TRBV6-5 to TRBJ1-2; the match to TRBD1 covers 7 bases. V shed 6 bases and J 6 bases; nucleotides not matched to a gene: 7. The CDR3 runs to 13 residues. Germline CDR1 and CDR2: MNHEY and SVGAGI. This chain's CDR3 is CASSRQGIDGYTF. CDR3 nucleotide sequence: TGTGCCAGCAGCCGACAGGGAATCGATGGCTACACCTTC.

The chain links TRBV4-1 to TRBJ2-7; TRBD1 agrees at 9 bases. This CDR3 has 15 residues. V lost 6 bases and J lost 3; bases outside the gene matches: 9. Germline assignment: CDR1 MGHRA and CDR2 YSYEKL. The CDR3 DNA reads as TGCGCCAGCAGTTCCCTGGGGACAGGGCGCTACGAGCAGTACTTC. It is translated as CASSSLGTGRYEQYF.

The genes are TRBV25-1 and TRBJ2-2; D uncertain. The CDR3 runs to 16 residues. The germline CDR1 and CDR2 sequences are MGHDK and SYGVNS. V was shortened by 4 bases and J by 1 base, with 13 bases between the two germline ends. The CDR3 DNA follows: TGTGCCAGCAGTGTCCTTACAGTATGGAACACCGGGGAGCTGTTTTTT. It is translated as CASSVLTVWNTGELFF.

The chain is built from TRBV2 and TRBJ2-5, with a possible D match to TRBD2 (6 bases). This CDR3 comprises 12 residues. CDR1 is SNHLY, CDR2 FYNNEI, per germline. Between the trimmed V and J ends, which lost 8 bases and 5 bases, there was a span of 12 bases. For the CDR3, the DNA is TGTGCCAGCGGGCGGGGCCGGGAGACCCAGTACTTC. Its translation is CASGRGRETQYF.

The chain couples TRBV6-1 to TRBJ2-5; maybe TRBD1 (6 bases). V gave up 11 bases and J gave up 4 bases, with 14 bases separating them. Germline CDR1 and CDR2: MNHNS and SASEGT. The CDR3 sequence is 12 residues long. This chain's CDR3 is CAPGTPRETQYF. The CDR3 bases are TGTGCCCCCGGGACACCGCGAGAGACCCAGTACTTC.

V is TRBV11-2 and J is TRBJ1-2; the D is unclear. The CDR3 extends over 14 amino acids. Germline lookup yields CDR1 SGHAT and CDR2 FQNNGV. Trimming took off 5 bases at V and 2 bases at J, with 12 bases between the two ends. The CDR3, as DNA: TGTGCCAGCAGCCCCGAGGGCCAGAACTATGGCTACACCTTC. This translates into CASSPEGQNYGYTF.

This chain links TRBV25-1 with TRBJ2-4, with D hard to call. Trimming left V 10 bases short and J 8 bases short, with 12 bases between. CDR1 and CDR2 (germline): MGHDK, SYGVNS. CDR3 length: 11 amino acids. CDR3 sequence (DNA): TGTGCCACCGCCCAAGGTGACATTCAGTACTTC. Translation gives CATAQGDIQYF.

This chain links TRBV4-2 with TRBJ2-1, with a possible D match to TRBD1 (5 bases). CDR1 is LGHNA and CDR2 is YNFKEQ in the germline V gene. The CDR3 sequence is 12 residues long. V lost 3 bases and J 11 bases, leaving 11 bases between the germline ends. Written as DNA, the CDR3 is TGTGCCAGCAGCCAGTCCGACAGAAAGCAGTTCTTC. It encodes CASSQSDRKQFF.

This rearrangement joins TRBV14 to TRBJ2-7; D might be TRBD1 or TRBD2, each matching 5 bases. Trimming removed 0 bases from V and 5 bases from J, with 8 bases in between. This CDR3 comprises 13 residues. Per the germline V gene, CDR1 is SGHDN and CDR2 is FVKESK. CDR3 nucleotides: TGTGCCAGCAGCCAAGATTGGGGACACGAGCAGTACTTC. This sequence encodes CASSQDWGHEQYF. Full variable domain (rest looked up from reference TRBV14 and TRBJ2-7): EAGVTQFPSHSVIEKGQTVTLRCDPISGHDNLYWYRRVMGKEIKFLLHFVKESKQDESGMPNNRFLAERTGGTYSTLKVQPAELEDSGVYFCASSQDWGHEQYFGPGTRLTVT.

The genes are TRBV7-3 and TRBJ2-1; 8 nucleotides line up with TRBD1. CDR1 is SGHTA and CDR2 is FQGTGA in the germline V gene. This CDR3 comprises 16 residues. Trimming cost V 3 bases and J 4 bases; bases outside gene matches: 8. The CDR3 DNA follows: TGTGCCAGCAGCTTCCGTCGGACAGGGTTGTACAATGAGCAGTTCTTC. This translates into CASSFRRTGLYNEQFF.

V gene TRBV5-4 combines with J gene TRBJ2-1, with TRBD1 matching 7 bases. The germline V gene encodes CDR1 SGHNT and CDR2 YYREEE (reference sequence). V shed 0 bases, J shed 13 bases, and the junction held 16 bases outside the gene matches. This CDR3 has 16 residues. CDR3 protein: CASSLVGSRGQAAQFF. In DNA, the CDR3 is TGTGCCAGCAGCTTGGTAGGTTCGAGGGGGCAGGCCGCACAGTTCTTC.

This rearrangement joins TRBV27 to TRBJ2-1, with D tentatively TRBD1 (6 bases). The germline CDR1 and CDR2 sequences are MNHEY and SMNVEV (reference sequence). This CDR3 spans 12 amino acids. V was shortened by 7 bases and J by 10 bases, with 14 bases between the two germline ends. The CDR3 region is CASKRGGGEQFF. DNA of the CDR3: TGTGCCAGCAAGCGAGGGGGTGGCGAGCAGTTCTTC.

This sequence joins TRBV27 and TRBJ1-2; D call uncertain. The ends were cut back, 3 bases at V and 4 bases at J, with 12 bases in the middle. The V gene's germline CDR1 is MNHEY and CDR2 SMNVEV (reference sequence). The CDR3 contains 14 residues. The chain's CDR3 is CASSFGEGPYGYTF. CDR3 nucleotides: TGTGCCAGCAGTTTTGGGGAGGGCCCCTATGGCTACACCTTC.

The CDR3 protein is CSAREPQGDSNTEAFF. The CDR3, as DNA: TGCAGTGCTAGAGAACCTCAAGGGGATTCGAACACTGAAGCTTTCTTT. The J gene is TRBJ1-1, the V gene TRBV20-1; weak D call: TRBD1 (5 bases). V was cut by 0 bases and J by 1 base, with 15 bases left in between. This CDR3 spans 16 amino acids. The germline V gene has CDR1 DFQATT and CDR2 SNEGSKA (reference sequence).

The CDR3 bases are TGTGCCACCAGTCGGGGCAGGGGCAATGAGCAGTTCTTC. This gives the protein CATSRGRGNEQFF. The gene calls are TRBV24-1 and TRBJ2-1; possibly TRBD1 for D (6 bases). CDR3 length equals 13 residues. CDR1 is KGHDR, CDR2 SFDVKD, per germline. Trimming stripped 6 bases from V and 6 bases from J, with 11 bases between.